The present T cell receptor beta chain was sequenced within a study of blood T cell repertoires in COVID-19. Assay used: immunoSEQ multiplex PCR; TCRdb lists only in-frame clones, some missing. The table includes about 150,000 clones, 84% detected once. V trimming: 6 bases; J trimming: 5 bases; junction bases outside the gene matches: 6. CDR3 length: 15 residues. Germline CDR1 reads MNHEY; CDR2 reads SVGEGT. The sample taken for sequencing was peripheral blood. The TCR was taken from a man aged 25 to 40 with COVID-19, enrolled during active disease. The chain is built from TRBV6-2 or TRBV6-3 and TRBJ2-1, with 11 bases matching TRBD2. The CDR3 loop reads CASSLRLAGNNEQFF. CDR3 nucleotide sequence: TGTGCCAGCAGCCTTAGACTAGCGGGAAACAATGAGCAGTTCTTC.